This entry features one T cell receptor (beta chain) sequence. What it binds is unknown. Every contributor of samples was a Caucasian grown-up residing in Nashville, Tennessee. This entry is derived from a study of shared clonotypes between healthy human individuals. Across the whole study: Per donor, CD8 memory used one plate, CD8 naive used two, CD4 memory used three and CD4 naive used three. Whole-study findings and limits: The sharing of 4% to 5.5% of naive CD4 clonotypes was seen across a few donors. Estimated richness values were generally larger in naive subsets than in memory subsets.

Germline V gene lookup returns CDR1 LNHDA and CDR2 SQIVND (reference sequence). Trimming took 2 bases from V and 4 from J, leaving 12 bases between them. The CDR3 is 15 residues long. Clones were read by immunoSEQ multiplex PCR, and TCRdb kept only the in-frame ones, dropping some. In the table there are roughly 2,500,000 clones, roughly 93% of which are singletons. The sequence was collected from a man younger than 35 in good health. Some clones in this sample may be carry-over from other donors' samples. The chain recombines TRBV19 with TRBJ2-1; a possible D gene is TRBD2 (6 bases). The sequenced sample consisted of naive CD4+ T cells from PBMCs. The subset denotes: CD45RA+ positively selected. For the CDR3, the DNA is TGTGCCAGTAGTATACCCCCCGCGGGGTACAATGAGCAGTTCTTC. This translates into CASSIPPAGYNEQFF.